The TCR beta chain under discussion was sequenced for a study of T cells after yellow fever vaccination. Study-wide context: SMART-Seq v4 Ultra Low Input handled preparation of low-cell-number fractions.

One entry per CDR3 protein results from TCRdb running MiXCR on the 5' RACE reads. Of some 320,000 distinct CDR3 sequences in the sample, about 10% are singletons; the top ten hold 3% to 3.5%. The length of the CDR3 is 13 residues. V shed 6 bases and J shed 7 bases, with 16 bases lying between them. The germline gives CDR1 DFQATT, CDR2 SNEGSKA (reference sequence). The sequenced sample was CD4+ T cells sorted from PBMCs, obtained 45 days after the yellow fever booster vaccination. The TCR originated in a man aged 18 to 29 who received the YFV17D yellow fever vaccine. This sequence joins TRBV20-1 and TRBJ1-5, with D possibly TRBD1 on 5 matching bases. CDR3: CSATPRAGQPQHF. In DNA, the CDR3 is TGCAGTGCAACACCAAGGGCAGGGCAGCCCCAGCATTTT.